This T cell receptor (beta chain) was sequenced for a study of blood T cell repertoires in COVID-19. Study details: The United States, Italy and Spain supplied acute and convalescent COVID-19 samples. T cells, B-cell-depleted T cells, or PBMCs provided the cDNA or gDNA that served as material.

CDR3 length: 14 residues. V was pared by 5 bases and J by 8 bases, with 4 bases of the junction left unmatched. Germline V gives CDR1 LGHNT, CDR2 FRNRAP. Authors' data handling: By means of reference gene primer amplification, nucleated cell counts were estimated. Assay: immunoSEQ multiplex PCR; the TCRdb copy retains only in-frame clones and omits some. D and trimming were read from the DNA, whereas the V and J calls and clone size are those reported in that table. The profile shows 190,000 or so clones, around 86% of them singletons. This receptor was obtained from a man aged 35 to 55 with active or convalescent COVID-19. The sequenced sample was peripheral blood. The J gene is TRBJ1-4, the V gene TRBV12-5; 11 bases are a match to TRBD1. The CDR3 loop is CASGPDRGQEKLFF. The CDR3 nucleotides are TGTGCTAGTGGTCCGGACAGGGGGCAGGAAAAACTGTTTTTT.